These 29 T cell receptor beta chains were all obtained from the same sample, sequenced in a study of T cell responses to AZD1222 COVID-19 vaccine. Data came from immunoSEQ multiplex PCR; TCRdb stores just in-frame clones and leaves some out. The profile shows about 150,000 clones, roughly nine tenths of them singletons. The sequencing here drew on peripheral blood, taken 28 days after the second AZD1222 dose. Source of these receptors: an adult who received the AZD1222 COVID-19 vaccine.

The CDR3 loop is CASSKRLSRDQGPSDIQYF. DNA of the CDR3: TGTGCCAGCAGCAAAAGGTTATCGCGGGACCAAGGTCCCTCAGACATTCAGTACTTC. The chain employs TRBV21-1 and TRBJ2-4; the table calls TRBD2, which could not be checked here. TRBV21-1 is flagged as a pseudogene. The CDR3 totals 19 residues.

This clone was observed a few times. The CDR3 loop is CASSLRTSGTGELFF. DNA of the CDR3: TGTGCCAGCAGCTTAAGGACTAGCGGCACCGGGGAGCTGTTTTTT. The chain is built from TRBV7-9 and TRBJ2-2; 10 bases line up with TRBD2. Germline lookup yields CDR1 SEHNR and CDR2 FQNEAQ (reference sequence). Trimming removed 2 bases from V and 4 bases from J; junction bases left unmatched: 1. The CDR3 spans 15 residues.

CDR3 sequence reads: CASRRQETQYF. The CDR3 DNA sequence: TGTGCCAGCAGGCGGCAAGAGACCCAGTACTTC. The rearrangement joins TRBV3-1 (or the pseudogene TRBV3-2) to TRBJ2-5; no clear D. The CDR3 is made up of 11 amino acids. The germline V gene has CDR1 LGHDT and CDR2 YNNKEL (reference sequence). Trimming took off 6 bases at V and 2 bases at J, with 4 bases between the two ends.

The chain carries TRBV6-2 or TRBV6-3 and TRBJ2-1, with unresolved D. This CDR3 has 15 residues. Trimming left V 5 bases short and J 4 bases short, with 15 bases between. Germline V gene data show CDR1 as MNHEY and CDR2 as SVGEGT. CDR3 sequence reads: CASSPPSGRYNEQFF. In nucleotides, the CDR3 is TGTGCCAGCAGTCCCCCCTCGGGCCGATACAATGAGCAGTTCTTC.

V and J are TRBV27 and TRBJ2-7; no reliable D call. With 6 bases removed from V and 6 bases from J, the gap between germline ends came to 21 bases. Looked up from germline, CDR1 is MNHEY and CDR2 is SMNVEV (reference sequence). CDR3 size: 15 residues. CDR3 sequence reads: CASSQNGVLPSEQYF. The DNA of the CDR3 is TGTGCCAGCAGCCAGAATGGGGTCCTTCCGTCCGAGCAGTACTTC.

The CDR3 sequence is CASSQALAGDYEQYF. Here the CDR3 DNA reads TGTGCCAGCAGCCAAGCCCTAGCGGGGGACTACGAGCAGTACTTC. The chain uses TRBV4-2 and TRBJ2-7, with 10 positions matching TRBD2. The CDR3 consists of 15 residues. Germline V gene lookup returns CDR1 LGHNA and CDR2 YNFKEQ. V trimming: 1 base; J trimming: 3 bases; junction bases outside the gene matches: 3.

Of note for this clone: Relative to the germline gene, one junction end is altered; a read error may explain this. This chain uses TRBV28 with TRBJ1-2; a possible D gene is TRBD1 (6 bases). The CDR3 is 13 amino acids. CDR1 and CDR2 from the germline V gene are MDHEN and SYDVKM. The CDR3 coding sequence is TGCGCCGCGGAGGACAGTAATAACTATGGCTACACCTTC. It codes for CAAEDSNNYGYTF.

This chain joins TRBV5-1 and TRBJ2-1; 9 bases match TRBD2. This CDR3 has 16 residues. Per the germline V gene, CDR1 is SGHRS and CDR2 is YFSETQ. V lost 0 bases and J lost 3; bases outside the gene matches: 4. This chain's CDR3 is CASSLAAGGIYNEQFF. CDR3 DNA: TGCGCCAGCAGCTTGGCGGCGGGAGGGATCTACAATGAGCAGTTCTTC.

This rearrangement joins TRBV9 to TRBJ1-2; no clear D gene. In germline, CDR1 is SGDLS, CDR2 YYNGEE. This CDR3 comprises 14 residues. The V gene lost 4 bases and the J gene lost 13 bases, with 23 bases spanning the gap. CDR3 sequence (DNA): TGTGCCAGCAGCCCGCGGAACCGGGAAGAAAGTGGCACCTTC. It yields the protein CASSPRNREESGTF.

The rearrangement links TRBV19 to TRBJ2-1; a possible D gene is TRBD2 (6 bases). The V and J ends lost 3 bases and 1 base respectively, with 22 bases between them. CDR3 length: 19 amino acids. Germline-derived CDR1 and CDR2 are LNHDA and SQIVND (reference sequence). The CDR3 sequence is CASSMARGMALASYNEQFF. CDR3 nucleotide sequence: TGTGCCAGTAGTATGGCTCGCGGGATGGCCCTCGCTTCCTACAATGAGCAGTTCTTC.

This chain joins TRBV19 and TRBJ1-5, with D maybe TRBD1 (6 bases). The CDR3 length is 19 residues. V gave up 2 bases and J gave up 0 bases, with 20 bases separating them. CDR1 LNHDA and CDR2 SQIVND come from the germline V gene (reference sequence). The CDR3 loop is CASSISTGEGYYSNQPQHF. Here the CDR3 DNA reads TGTGCCAGTAGTATATCGACAGGTGAGGGATATTATAGCAATCAGCCCCAGCATTTT.

The chain has TRBV29-1 and TRBJ1-2; D is possibly TRBD1 (5 bases). The V gene's germline CDR1 is SQVTM and CDR2 ANQGSEA. The CDR3 runs 13 residues. V shed 3 bases and J shed 8 bases, with 16 bases lying between them. The chain's CDR3 is CSVEEGWGFGYTF. The CDR3 region has the DNA TGCAGCGTTGAGGAGGGTTGGGGCTTCGGCTACACCTTC.

The CDR3 bases are TGCGCCAGCAGATATAGCGGGAGTTTCTACAATGAGCAGTTCTTC. The encoded protein is CASRYSGSFYNEQFF. The chain employs TRBV10-1 and TRBJ2-1, with 9 nucleotides matching TRBD2. CDR1 is WNHNN, CDR2 SYGVQD, per germline (reference sequence). V lost 6 bases to trimming and J lost 3 bases; unmatched junction nucleotides: 6. There are 15 residues in the CDR3.

J is TRBJ1-5 and V is TRBV30; TRBD1 aligns across 10 bases. V lost 5 bases to trimming and J lost 2 bases; unmatched junction nucleotides: 0. There are 13 residues in the CDR3. Germline assignment: CDR1 GTSNPN and CDR2 SVGIG (reference sequence). CDR3 protein: CAWGTGGNQPQHF. CDR3 in DNA: TGTGCCTGGGGGACAGGGGGCAATCAGCCCCAGCATTTT.

The chain couples TRBV19 to TRBJ1-2, with D perhaps matching TRBD1 (6 bases). This CDR3 region has 13 residues. In germline, CDR1 is LNHDA, CDR2 SQIVND (reference sequence). V dropped 6 bases and J dropped 5 bases, with 13 bases sitting between them. CDR3 coding DNA: TGTGCCAGTAGGGACAGCGGGGTATATGGCTACACCTTC. Translating it yields CASRDSGVYGYTF.

The rearrangement uses TRBV6-1 and TRBJ2-7; D is unclear. Trimming cost V 1 base and J 2 bases, with 3 bases left between them. This CDR3 contains 12 residues. Per the germline V gene, CDR1 is MNHNS and CDR2 is SASEGT. CDR3 in DNA: TGTGCCAGCAGTGAAGATACCTACGAGCAGTACTTC. Translated: CASSEDTYEQYF.

V is TRBV5-1 and J is TRBJ2-3; 12 bases align to TRBD2. Germline V gene sequence: CDR1 SGHRS, CDR2 YFSETQ. Trimming at V came to 3 bases and at J to 2 bases, leaving 10 bases not matched to a gene. This CDR3 spans 18 amino acids. The CDR3: CASSYAPGLAGLTDTQYF. CDR3 in DNA: TGCGCCAGCAGCTACGCTCCGGGACTAGCGGGCCTCACAGATACGCAGTATTTT.

The genes are TRBV18 and TRBJ1-1, with D possibly TRBD1 on 5 matching bases. The CDR3 has 15 residues. The V gene lost 2 bases and the J gene lost 4 bases, with 14 bases spanning the gap. Germline V gives CDR1 KGHSH, CDR2 LQKENI. Here the CDR3 reads CASSPLTGASTEAFF. CDR3 DNA sequence: TGTGCCAGCTCACCATTGACCGGGGCGAGCACTGAAGCTTTCTTT.

The chain recombines TRBV9 with TRBJ1-1, with D perhaps matching TRBD1 (5 bases). With 3 bases removed from V and 4 bases from J, the gap between germline ends came to 10 bases. Germline CDR1 reads SGDLS; CDR2 reads YYNGEE. The CDR3 consists of 13 residues. This CDR3 reads CASSEGQTTEAFF. Here the CDR3 DNA reads TGTGCCAGCAGCGAGGGGCAGACCACTGAAGCTTTCTTT.

V gene TRBV19 combines with J gene TRBJ1-1; 9 bases line up with TRBD1. After removal of 2 bases from V and 1 base from J, the junction contained 2 bases not matched to a gene. Per the germline V gene, CDR1 is LNHDA and CDR2 is SQIVND (reference sequence). The CDR3 contains 15 residues. CDR3 in amino acids: CASSITGGTNTEAFF. The CDR3 coding sequence is TGTGCCAGTAGTATAACAGGGGGCACGAACACTGAAGCTTTCTTT.

The chain uses TRBV11-2 and TRBJ1-4; D possibly corresponds to TRBD1 (6 bases). Germline V gives CDR1 SGHAT, CDR2 FQNNGV. CDR3 length: 14 residues. Trimming left V 1 base short and J 10 bases short, with 13 bases between. The CDR3 region has the DNA TGTGCCAGCAGCTTAGTTCAGGGGAAGGCAAAACTGTTTTTT. Protein: CASSLVQGKAKLFF.

The CDR3 nucleotides are TGTGCCAGCAGCGCCGCCCCGTCCTATGCGGGGGGGGGTGATGGCTACACCTTC. It is translated as CASSAAPSYAGGGDGYTF. This chain uses TRBV9 with TRBJ1-2; TRBD1 is a possible D gene (5 bases). Germline V gives CDR1 SGDLS, CDR2 YYNGEE. The V end lost 3 bases, the J end lost 6 bases, and 27 bases lay between the germline ends. CDR3 length: 18 residues.

CDR3 in amino acids: CASSEQKGNQPQHF. The CDR3 DNA reads as TGTGCCAGCAGTGAACAGAAGGGAAATCAGCCCCAGCATTTT. This rearrangement joins TRBV6-1 to TRBJ1-5; D unresolved. V lost 2 bases to trimming and J lost 4 bases, with 9 bases between them. The CDR3 length is 14 residues. Per germline, CDR1 MNHNS and CDR2 SASEGT.

This chain connects TRBV19 to TRBJ2-4, with D unclear. Germline V lookup: CDR1 LNHDA, CDR2 SQIVND (reference sequence). Trimming removed 8 bases from V and 14 bases from J, with 22 bases in between. The CDR3 length is 13 residues. The CDR3 DNA follows: TGTGCCAGTGGGGTTGGACGGGCCGGCCTTGAGTACTTC. The encoded protein is CASGVGRAGLEYF. Using reference TRBV19 and TRBJ2-4 for the parts outside the CDR3, the full variable domain is DGGITQSPKYLFRKEGQNVTLSCEQNLNHDAMYWYRQDPGQGLRLIYYSQIVNDFQKGDIAEGYSVSREKKESFPLTVTSAQKNPTAFYLCASGVGRAGLEYFGAGTRLSVL.

J is TRBJ1-4 and V is TRBV7-9; possible D gene TRBD1, 6 bases. Germline V CDR1 and CDR2: SEHNR, FQNEAQ (reference sequence). This CDR3 has 15 residues. Trimming pared 1 base from V and 0 bases from J, leaving 6 bases between. CDR3 DNA sequence: TGTGCCAGCAGCTTAGAGGGGGCAACTAATGAAAAACTGTTTTTT. As protein: CASSLEGATNEKLFF.

The V and J genes are TRBV2 and TRBJ1-6; 7 bases are shared with TRBD1. This CDR3 contains 14 residues. Germline-derived CDR1 and CDR2 are SNHLY and FYNNEI. Germline trimming cut 8 bases from V and 6 bases from J; bases unmatched to any gene: 7. CDR3 protein: CASDQRDSNSPLHF. The CDR3 DNA is TGTGCCAGCGACCAGCGGGACAGTAATTCACCCCTCCACTTT.

The genes are TRBV28 and TRBJ1-2, with no clear D. Between the trimmed V and J ends, which lost 6 bases and 7 bases, there was a span of 15 bases. The CDR3 extends over 13 amino acids. The germline V gene has CDR1 MDHEN and CDR2 SYDVKM. CDR3 residues: CASSESFRVGYTF. In DNA, the CDR3 is TGTGCCAGCAGCGAATCTTTTCGTGTTGGCTACACCTTC.

This clone was detected once. The V gene is TRBV11-3, the J gene TRBJ2-2; either TRBD1 or TRBD2 may fit D (5 bases each). This CDR3 has 14 residues. The V end was cut by 2 bases, the J end by 7 bases, with 11 bases between. The germline CDR1 and CDR2 sequences are SGHNT and YENEEA. CDR3 loop: CASSLRGANGELFF. Here the CDR3 DNA reads TGTGCCAGCAGCTTAAGAGGGGCAAACGGGGAGCTGTTTTTT. Based on the CDR3 plus reference TRBV11-3 and TRBJ2-2, the full variable domain is EAGVVQSPRYKIIEKKQPVAFWCNPISGHNTLYWYLQNLGQGPELLIRYENEEAVDDSQLPKDRFSAERLKGVDSTLKIQPAELGDSAVYLCASSLRGANGELFFGEGSRLTVL.

The chain joins TRBV14 to TRBJ1-2; D is ambiguous. The CDR3 runs to 14 residues. The germline gives CDR1 SGHDN, CDR2 FVKESK. V lost 0 bases and J lost 4, with 9 bases in between. The DNA of the CDR3 is TGTGCCAGCAGCCAAGAAGACTTTTCCTATGGCTACACCTTC. This codes for CASSQEDFSYGYTF.